These T cell receptor beta chains were read from a single sample in a study of PD-L1 blockade in urothelial cancer. Clones were read by immunoSEQ multiplex PCR, and TCRdb kept only the in-frame ones, dropping some. Here the sample spans about 100,000 clones, approximately 85% being singletons. The sequences come from PBMCs, collected around atezolizumab (anti-PD-L1) treatment. These receptors all come from a man between 50 and 59 years old with urothelial cancer. Both conserved end residues are part of each CDR3. The D gene is left open where the match is weak. The listing skips clone size in some rows; elsewhere it reads once, few, many or a size class.

clone_size j_call d_call v_call cdr3_aa cdr3_nt
- TRBJ2-3 - TRBV30 CAWSAGLSTDTQYF TGTGCCTGGAGTGCCGGTCTGAGCACAGATACGCAGTATTTT
once TRBJ2-7 - TRBV7-6 CASSLYATTLYEQYF TGTGCCAGCAGCTTATACGCGACAACACTCTACGAGCAGTACTTC
- TRBJ1-1 TRBD1 TRBV9 CASSVLQGADTEAFF TGTGCCAGCAGCGTACTACAGGGGGCAGACACTGAAGCTTTCTTT
- TRBJ1-1 - TRBV11-2 CASSLGSVNTEAFF TGTGCCAGCAGCTTAGGTTCGGTAAACACTGAAGCTTTCTTT
- TRBJ2-7 TRBD2 TRBV18 CASSPKSGSGEQYF TGTGCCAGCTCACCAAAGAGCGGGAGCGGCGAGCAGTACTTC
few TRBJ2-2 - TRBV9 CASSVRGSAGELFF TGTGCCAGCAGCGTACGTGGGAGCGCCGGGGAGCTGTTTTTT
- TRBJ1-2 - TRBV29-1 CSVVSLIYGYTF TGCAGCGTTGTTAGTTTGATCTATGGCTACACCTTC
- TRBJ2-3 TRBD2 TRBV4-1 CASSPPGGGPSDTQYF TGCGCCAGCAGCCCTCCTGGGGGAGGGCCGTCAGATACGCAGTATTTT
- TRBJ1-4 TRBD1 TRBV19 CASTDDRGVFPNEKLFF TGTGCCAGCACCGACGACAGGGGGGTTTTTCCTAATGAAAAACTGTTTTTT
- TRBJ2-7 TRBD1 TRBV30 CAWNGRGLFYEQYF TGTGCCTGGAATGGCAGGGGGCTTTTCTACGAGCAGTACTTC
- TRBJ2-7 - TRBV5-1 CASSLAGEQYF TGCGCCAGCAGCTTGGCGGGGGAGCAGTACTTC
- TRBJ1-2 - TRBV10-3 CAIGEGAEGYTF TGTGCCATCGGCGAGGGCGCGGAAGGCTACACCTTC
- TRBJ1-3 TRBD1 TRBV28 CASSPLTGRDTIYF TGTGCCAGCAGTCCTTTGACAGGGAGAGACACCATATATTTT
- TRBJ1-6 TRBD1 TRBV6-1 CASSRDRGYNSPLHF TGTGCCAGCAGTCGGGACAGGGGATACAATTCACCCCTCCACTTT
- TRBJ1-2 - TRBV28 CASSPLGQRNNYGYTF TGTGCCAGCAGTCCCCTGGGGCAGCGAAATAACTATGGCTACACCTTC
- TRBJ2-7 - TRBV28 CASSLSRSSYEQYF TGTGCCAGCAGTTTATCGAGGAGCTCCTACGAGCAGTACTTC
few TRBJ2-1 TRBD1 TRBV11-3 CASSPGQGTRNEQFF TGTGCCAGCAGCCCCGGACAGGGGACGCGCAATGAGCAGTTCTTC
- TRBJ2-2 TRBD1 TRBV18 CASSPRQGDSGELFF TGTGCCAGCTCACCAAGACAGGGGGATTCCGGGGAGCTGTTTTTT
- TRBJ2-7 - TRBV4-2 CASSQNRYEQYF TGTGCCAGCAGCCAGAACAGATACGAGCAGTACTTC
- TRBJ1-5 TRBD1 TRBV6-5 CASSTGTGGGQHF TGTGCCAGCAGTACCGGGACAGGGGGTGGACAGCATTTT
once TRBJ1-5 TRBD1 TRBV28 CASSWTGITNQPQHF TGTGCCAGCAGTTGGACAGGGATCACCAATCAGCCCCAGCATTTT
- TRBJ2-3 TRBD1 TRBV7-7 CASSLSRDRGRDTQYF TGTGCTAGCAGCTTAAGCCGGGACAGGGGTAGAGATACGCAGTATTTT
- TRBJ1-5 - TRBV18 CASSLGQSNQPQHF TGTGCCAGCTCACTGGGACAAAGCAATCAGCCCCAGCATTTT
few TRBJ1-1 - TRBV5-6 CASSKQGVNTEAFF TGTGCCAGCAGCAAACAGGGTGTGAACACTGAAGCTTTCTTT
once TRBJ2-1 TRBD2 TRBV19 CASSIREGWYNEQFF TGTGCCAGTAGTATTCGGGAGGGCTGGTACAATGAGCAGTTCTTC
few TRBJ1-5 - TRBV27 CASSPDRSNQPQHF TGTGCCAGCAGCCCTGACAGGTCCAATCAGCCCCAGCATTTT
- TRBJ2-5 - TRBV5-5 CASSLFRVGQETQYF TGTGCCAGCAGCTTATTCAGGGTGGGACAAGAGACCCAGTACTTC
- TRBJ1-5 - TRBV9 CASSAELANQPQHF TGTGCCAGCAGCGCCGAATTGGCCAATCAGCCCCAGCATTTT
- TRBJ2-1 TRBD2 TRBV5-1 CASSLAPLAGGDYNEQFF TGCGCCAGCAGCTTGGCCCCCCTAGCGGGAGGGGATTACAATGAGCAGTTCTTC
- TRBJ2-1 TRBD1 TRBV5-1 CASSPLETGGINEQFF TGCGCCAGCAGCCCCCTCGAAACAGGGGGCATCAATGAGCAGTTCTTC
- TRBJ1-2 - TRBV6-6 CASSYKGGNGYTF TGTGCCAGCAGTTACAAGGGAGGTAATGGCTACACCTTC
- TRBJ1-5 - TRBV28 CASSFIEGNQPQHF TGTGCCAGCAGTTTTATTGAGGGCAATCAGCCCCAGCATTTT
- TRBJ1-1 - TRBV5-6 CASSRQRNTEAFF TGTGCCAGCAGCCGTCAGCGGAACACTGAAGCTTTCTTT
- TRBJ1-5 - TRBV28 CASSLIGIGRSAQHF TGTGCCAGCAGTTTAATTGGGATCGGGAGATCAGCCCAGCATTTT
once TRBJ2-2 TRBD2 TRBV9 CASSVTSVDGELFF TGTGCCAGCAGCGTTACTAGCGTTGACGGGGAGCTGTTTTTT
- TRBJ2-2 - TRBV27 CASRSGWTGELFF TGTGCCAGCCGGTCGGGATGGACCGGGGAGCTGTTTTTT
- TRBJ2-3 - TRBV14 CASSARTVGFTDTQYF TGTGCCAGCAGCGCTAGAACCGTCGGCTTCACAGATACGCAGTATTTT
- TRBJ2-3 TRBD1 TRBV19 CASRKNGYGTGSDTQYF TGTGCCAGTAGAAAAAACGGTTACGGGACAGGGTCGGATACGCAGTATTTT
- TRBJ2-7 TRBD2 TRBV23-1 CASRIAGGPYEQYF TGCGCCAGCAGGATAGCGGGAGGGCCGTACGAGCAGTACTTC
few TRBJ2-3 - TRBV5-4 CASSFSPGPDTQYF TGTGCCAGCAGCTTTTCCCCTGGGCCAGATACGCAGTATTTT
- TRBJ1-2 - TRBV4-1 CASSQDFRTEYGYTF TGCGCCAGCAGCCAAGATTTTCGGACAGAATATGGCTACACCTTC
- TRBJ1-3 - TRBV9 CASSVAQGHGNTIYF TGTGCCAGCAGCGTAGCCCAGGGACATGGAAACACCATATATTTT
- TRBJ2-2 - TRBV25-1 CASISGNGWTGELFF TGTGCCAGCATCTCAGGGAACGGGTGGACCGGGGAGCTGTTTTTT
- TRBJ2-5 - TRBV28 CASSFQVKETQYF TGTGCCAGCAGTTTCCAGGTTAAAGAGACCCAGTACTTC
- TRBJ1-1 - TRBV14 CASSQDSNTEAFF TGTGCCAGCAGCCAAGATAGCAACACTGAAGCTTTCTTT
- TRBJ2-7 TRBD1 TRBV2 CASSRGQGVSYEQYF TGTGCCAGCAGCAGAGGACAGGGGGTCTCCTACGAGCAGTACTTC